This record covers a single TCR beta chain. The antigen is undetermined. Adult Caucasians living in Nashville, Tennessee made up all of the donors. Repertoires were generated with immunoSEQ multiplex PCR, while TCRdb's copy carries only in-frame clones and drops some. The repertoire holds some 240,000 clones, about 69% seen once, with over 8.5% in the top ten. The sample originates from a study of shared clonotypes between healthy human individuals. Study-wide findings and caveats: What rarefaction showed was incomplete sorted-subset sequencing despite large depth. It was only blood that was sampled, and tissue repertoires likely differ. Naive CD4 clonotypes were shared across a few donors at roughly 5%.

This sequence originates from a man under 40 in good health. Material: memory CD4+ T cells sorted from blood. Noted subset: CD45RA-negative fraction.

The CDR3 DNA reads TGTGCCAGCAGTTCACGACTCATTCCCGGGACAGGGCCAGGAACTGAAGCTTTCTTT. Translated: CASSSRLIPGTGPGTEAFF. The chain uses TRBV28 and TRBJ1-1; 9 positions agree with TRBD1. The CDR3 covers 19 residues. Germline V lookup: CDR1 MDHEN, CDR2 SYDVKM. The J segment lost 5 bases and the V segment lost 4 bases, leaving 20 bases of the junction unmatched.